These 8 T cell receptor beta chains originate from one sample sequenced in a study of blood T cell repertoires in COVID-19. TCRdb's table, derived via immunoSEQ multiplex PCR, lists solely in-frame clones and lacks some. Of around 150,000 clones in the sample, approximately 88% were seen once. The sequencing sample was made of peripheral blood. These receptors all stem from a human donor in a cohort sampled during active COVID-19.

This chain joins TRBV11-2 and TRBJ2-7; tentative D call: TRBD2 (5 bases). CDR3 length equals 15 residues. V was clipped by 6 bases and J by 6 bases, with 21 bases between them. Per germline, CDR1 SGHAT and CDR2 FQNNGV. The CDR3: CASSLNPGLEGEQYF. In nucleotides, the CDR3 is TGTGCCAGCAGTTTAAACCCGGGCCTCGAGGGCGAGCAGTACTTC.

This clone showed up just a few times. The chain employs TRBV28 and TRBJ2-7; 9 bases are shared with TRBD2. Germline lookup yields CDR1 MDHEN and CDR2 SYDVKM. J gave up 13 bases and V 2 bases, and 3 bases lay outside the gene matches. CDR3 size: 11 residues. The CDR3 spells CASSLGTSYYF. Here the CDR3 DNA reads TGTGCCAGCAGTTTAGGGACTAGCTACTACTTC. Using reference TRBV28 and TRBJ2-7 for the parts outside the CDR3, the full variable domain is DVKVTQSSRYLVKRTGEKVFLECVQDMDHENMFWYRQDPGLGLRLIYFSYDVKMKEKGDIPEGYSVSREKKERFSLILESASTNQTSMYLCASSLGTSYYFGPGTRLTVT.

This clone appeared a single time. The chain has TRBV28 and TRBJ1-1, with 8 bases fitting TRBD1. This CDR3 has 12 residues. The junction had 2 bases not matched to a gene; V was cut back by 4 bases and J by 7 bases. CDR1 and CDR2 from the germline V gene are MDHEN and SYDVKM. This CDR3 reads CASSSQGDEAFF. In DNA, the CDR3 is TGTGCCAGCAGTTCACAGGGGGATGAAGCTTTCTTT.

The gene calls are TRBV12-3 or TRBV12-4 and TRBJ2-1, with D unresolved. The CDR3 covers 13 residues. The V end lost 6 bases, the J end lost 12 bases, and 18 bases lay between the germline ends. The CDR3 DNA is TGTGCCAGCAGGATAAAGGAGACCCATGGGCAGTTCTTC. Protein: CASRIKETHGQFF.

The chain carries TRBV7-9 and TRBJ2-5, with D possibly matching TRBD1 (6 bases). The germline V gene has CDR1 SEHNR and CDR2 FQNEAQ (reference sequence). This CDR3 is built from 17 residues. Trimming left V 2 bases short and J 0 bases short, with 16 bases between. The CDR3 loop reads CASSLNRAWDDQETQYF. Here the CDR3 DNA reads TGTGCCAGCAGCTTAAACAGGGCTTGGGACGACCAAGAGACCCAGTACTTC.

V is TRBV3-1 (or the pseudogene TRBV3-2) and J is TRBJ2-7, with 9 bases lining up with TRBD2. The germline CDR1 and CDR2 sequences are LGHDT and YNNKEL (reference sequence). The length of the CDR3 is 17 residues. The V gene end was trimmed by 1 base and the J gene end by 13 bases; junction bases not matched to a gene: 20. This CDR3 is CASSQGFYGASGDPPYF. The CDR3 DNA is TGTGCCAGCAGCCAAGGATTCTATGGAGCTAGCGGGGACCCCCCCTACTTC.

The gene calls are TRBV2 and TRBJ1-1; D is uncertain. The CDR3 sequence is 16 residues long. Germline values: CDR1 SNHLY, CDR2 FYNNEI. Deletions cut 4 bases from V and 0 bases from J, with 15 bases between. CDR3 residues: CASSVPPSSLNTEAFF. CDR3 DNA: TGTGCCAGCAGTGTACCCCCGAGTTCTTTGAACACTGAAGCTTTCTTT.

CDR3 sequence: CAWEQGPGYGYTF. CDR3 sequence (DNA): TGTGCCTGGGAACAGGGGCCGGGCTATGGCTACACCTTC. The V call is TRBV30, the J call TRBJ1-2; 7 bases agree with TRBD1. V was pared by 5 bases and J by 4 bases, with 7 bases of the junction left unmatched. This CDR3 has 13 amino acids. The germline V gene has CDR1 GTSNPN and CDR2 SVGIG (reference sequence).